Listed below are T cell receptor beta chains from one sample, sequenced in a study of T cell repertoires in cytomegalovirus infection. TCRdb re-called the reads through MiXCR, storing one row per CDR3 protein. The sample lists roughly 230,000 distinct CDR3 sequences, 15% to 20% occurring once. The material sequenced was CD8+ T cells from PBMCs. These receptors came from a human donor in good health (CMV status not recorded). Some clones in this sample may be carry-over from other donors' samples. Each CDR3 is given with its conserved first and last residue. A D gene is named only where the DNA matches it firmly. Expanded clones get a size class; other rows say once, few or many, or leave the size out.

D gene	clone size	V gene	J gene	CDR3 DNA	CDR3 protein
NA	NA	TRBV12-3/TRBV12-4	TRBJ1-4	TGTGCCAGCAGTTTTATGGGGGGTAATGAAAAACTGTTTTTT	CASSFMGGNEKLFF
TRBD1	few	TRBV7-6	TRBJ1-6	TGTGCCAGCAGCTTAGCGAGGGGGACAGAGAAGAATTCACCCCTCCACTTT	CASSLARGTEKNSPLHF
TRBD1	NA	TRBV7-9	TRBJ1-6	TGTGCCAGCAGCGCCGTGACAGGGGCGCCCCTCCACTTT	CASSAVTGAPLHF
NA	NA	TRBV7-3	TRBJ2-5	TGTGCCAGCAGCTTAAGTCCCCCGGAGGCCCAGTACTTC	CASSLSPPEAQYF
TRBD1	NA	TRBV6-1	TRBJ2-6	TGTGCCAGCAGTGAACGCGCCGGGACAGCCATCTCTGGGGCCAACGTCCTGACTTTC	CASSERAGTAISGANVLTF
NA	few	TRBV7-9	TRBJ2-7	TGTGCCAGCAGTTCCTCGGGCAGGCCCTACGAGCAGTACTTC	CASSSSGRPYEQYF
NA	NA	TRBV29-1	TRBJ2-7	TGCAGCGTATTCGGGGGCTACGAGCAGTACTTC	CSVFGGYEQYF
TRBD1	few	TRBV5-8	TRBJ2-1	TGTGCCAGCACCCCGGGTTGGGACAGGGTCTTCGATGAGCAGTTCTTC	CASTPGWDRVFDEQFF
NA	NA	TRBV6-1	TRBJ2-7	TGTGCCAGCAGTGAAGGATTTAGGACGGAGGTATACGAGCAGTACTTC	CASSEGFRTEVYEQYF
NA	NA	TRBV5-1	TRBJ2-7	TGCGCCAGCAAAACAGACTCCTACGAGCAGTACTTC	CASKTDSYEQYF
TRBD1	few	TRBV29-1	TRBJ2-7	TGCAGCGTTTGGACAGGGGCCATCTCCTACGAGCAGTACTTC	CSVWTGAISYEQYF
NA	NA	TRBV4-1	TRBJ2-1	TGCGCCAGCAGCCAGGGGGGGGCCGTCAATGAGCAGTTCTTC	CASSQGGAVNEQFF
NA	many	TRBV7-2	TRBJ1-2	TGTGCCAGCAGCTTAGAAGTGGGGGGCTACACCTTC	CASSLEVGGYTF
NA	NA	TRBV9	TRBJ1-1	TGTGCCAGCAGCGTAGTAGACAGGAACACTGAAGCTTTCTTT	CASSVVDRNTEAFF
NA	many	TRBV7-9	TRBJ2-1	TGTGCCAGCAGCCCTGGCGCAGGGAGGAATGAGCAGTTCTTC	CASSPGAGRNEQFF
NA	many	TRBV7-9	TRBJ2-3	TGTGCCAGCAGCTTAGATTCGGATACGCAGTATTTT	CASSLDSDTQYF
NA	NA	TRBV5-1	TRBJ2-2	TGCGCCAGCAGCTTGGAGGGTCCCGGGGAGCTGTTTTTT	CASSLEGPGELFF
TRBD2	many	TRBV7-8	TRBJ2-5	TGTGCCAGCAGCTTAGGACTAGCGGGGGGACAAGAGACCCAGTACTTC	CASSLGLAGGQETQYF
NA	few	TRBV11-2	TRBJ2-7	TGTGCCAGCAGCTTACCGTCCCACGAGCAGTACTTC	CASSLPSHEQYF